A single sample gave rise to the 7 T cell receptor beta chains below, sequenced in a study of control samples from healthy donors and cancer patients. TCRdb keeps only in-frame clones here, not all; method: immunoSEQ multiplex PCR. Of 95,000 to 150,000 clones listed, around 89% are singletons. Specimen: blood. Source of these receptors: a man in his fifties in good health.

The chain has TRBV10-3 and TRBJ1-2, with 8 bases aligning to TRBD1. The V and J ends lost 4 bases and 4 bases, in that order; junction bases with no gene match: 8. The CDR3 is 15 residues long. Germline CDR1 is ENHRY and CDR2 is SYGVKD. CDR3 bases: TGTGCCATCAGTGGGAGGACAGGGACGATCTATGGCTACACCTTC. It yields the protein CAISGRTGTIYGYTF.

This clone was seen a single time. The chain couples TRBV5-1 to TRBJ2-1; D remains unclear. Trimming took 3 bases from V and 5 from J, leaving 12 bases between them. CDR1 SGHRS and CDR2 YFSETQ come from the germline V gene. The CDR3 spans 14 residues. CDR3 in amino acids: CASSSGLPDNEQFF. The DNA of the CDR3 is TGCGCCAGCAGCTCGGGCCTCCCTGACAATGAGCAGTTCTTC.

V is TRBV5-1 and J is TRBJ1-6, with D uncertain. Germline values: CDR1 SGHRS, CDR2 YFSETQ. V shed 2 bases and J shed 0 bases, with 9 bases lying between them. The CDR3 is made up of 16 amino acids. CDR3 loop: CASSFSGSSYNSPLHF. The CDR3 nucleotides read TGCGCCAGCAGCTTCTCGGGGAGCTCCTATAATTCACCCCTCCACTTT.

J is TRBJ2-3 and V is TRBV19; TRBD2 matches 12 bases. The CDR3 loop spans 14 amino acids. The junction had 3 bases not matched to a gene; V was cut back by 1 base and J by 10 bases. From germline, CDR1 is LNHDA and CDR2 SQIVND (reference sequence). CDR3 nucleotides: TGTGCCAGTAGTATAGCTAGCGGGGGGGCCGCGCAGTATTTT. Encoded protein: CASSIASGGAAQYF.

The rearrangement joins TRBV10-3 to TRBJ2-7; D gene ambiguous. The CDR3 consists of 13 residues. V lost 4 bases and J lost 1, with 8 bases in between. CDR1 and CDR2 from the germline V gene are ENHRY and SYGVKD. Here the CDR3 reads CAISAGSSYEQYF. CDR3 sequence (DNA): TGTGCCATCAGTGCTGGCAGTTCCTACGAGCAGTACTTC.

The DNA for the CDR3 is TGTGCCAGCAGTACCTGGACAGGCAGCTATGGCTACACCTTC. It is translated as CASSTWTGSYGYTF. J is TRBJ1-2 and V is TRBV6-5, with 7 bases identical to TRBD1. Germline CDR1 MNHEY, CDR2 SVGAGI. Unmatched junction bases numbered 7, after V lost 5 bases and J lost 4 bases. CDR3 size: 14 residues.

The chain joins TRBV27 to TRBJ1-1; D is unclear. Germline V CDR1 and CDR2: MNHEY, SMNVEV (reference sequence). This CDR3 has 15 amino acids. The ends were cut back, 6 bases at V and 0 bases at J, with 14 bases in the middle. The DNA for the CDR3 is TGTGCCAGCAGAATAAAAGGCGGCCTGAACACTGAAGCTTTCTTT. It codes for CASRIKGGLNTEAFF.